By share, the clone carrying this T cell receptor beta chain counts as medium-sized (0.01 to 0.1%). The antigen remains undetermined. The read gets to within 3 residues of the CDR3 end, and the germline J gene fills in the rest. The V and J ends lost 3 bases and 3 bases respectively, with 8 bases between them. The V gene's germline CDR1 is SGHVS and CDR2 FNYEAQ. The CDR3 consists of 14 residues. The table came from immunoSEQ multiplex PCR; TCRdb's copy has only in-frame clones and leaves some out. The sample has 25,000 to 30,000 clones, none seen only once. The sample belongs to a study of T cell clonality in common variable immunodeficiency. Study-wide findings and caveats: Fewer deletions and N-nucleotide insertions were reportedly seen in common variable immunodeficiency TCR beta sequences. What drives increased CVID clonality needs T cell subpopulation sequencing.

This chain joins TRBV7-6 and TRBJ2-2; a weak D match, TRBD2 (6 bases). This sequence was found in a human donor with common variable immunodeficiency. What was sequenced was peripheral blood mononuclear cells. The part of the CDR3 DNA that was read is TGTGCCAGCAGCTTGAGACTAGACACCGGGGAG. Translating it yields CASSLRLDTGE. The CDR3 as a whole reads CASSLRLDTGELFF.